The clone carrying this TCR beta chain showed up just a few times. Its specificity is unknown. Stated time point: patch test 1, 2 weeks after DPC sensitization. Treatment denoted: therapeutic diphenylcyclopropenone sensitization with weekly scalp DPC. Blood, whole and unfractionated, served as the source for total RNA extraction. This entry comes from a study of human T cells and chemical hapten exposure. The wider study: DPC 0.01% went on the upper back by patch test, with reading at 6 days.

The CDR3 has 16 residues. TCRdb fed the RACE reads into MiXCR, producing one record per CDR3 protein. The repertoire holds approximately 90,000 distinct CDR3 sequences, with approximately 10% as singletons. Whole-study results and caveats: TCRs above 1 in 1000 frequency stayed constant with DPC sensitization. With patch test score, the counts of PT1 expanded TCRs showed a positive correlation.

The source was whole blood, collected in connection with sensitization to the hapten diphenylcyclopropenone (DPC). The chain employs TRBV21-1 and TRBJ2-7; TRBD1 is the table's D call, not checked against the DNA. TRBV21-1 is recorded as a pseudogene. The receptor was derived from a middle-aged man with alopecia areata. Some clones in this sample may be carry-over from other donors' samples. CDR3 amino acids: CASSKELAGPYYEQYV. Here the CDR3 DNA reads TGTGCCAGCAGCAAAGAGTTGGCGGGACCCTACTACGAGCAGTACGTC.